This is a list of T cell receptor beta chains from one sample in a study of identical twins. TCRdb reprocessed the 5' RACE reads with MiXCR, giving one entry per CDR3 protein. Of 450,000 or so distinct CDR3 sequences detected, 14% appear once; the ten largest clones hold roughly 0.5%. The same data also contributed to another study, on yellow fever vaccine responses in identical twins.

The sequenced material came from CD4+ T cells sorted from blood. These receptors all come from a young woman in good health. The CDR3 runs from the conserved cysteine through the conserved F or W. A D gene is named only where the DNA matches it firmly. Not all rows give a size; the values are once, few, many and, for expanded clones, a class.

V gene	clone size	D gene	J gene	CDR3 protein	CDR3 DNA
TRBV20-1	few	-	TRBJ2-3	CSAVQGAGTDTQYF	TGCAGTGCTGTACAGGGCGCTGGCACAGATACGCAGTATTTT
TRBV5-1	many	TRBD1	TRBJ2-3	CASSLILTGVSTDTQYF	TGCGCCAGCAGCTTGATCTTGACAGGGGTGAGCACAGATACGCAGTATTTT
TRBV7-9	-	TRBD2	TRBJ2-1	CASSKAGTTYNEQFF	TGTGCCAGCAGCAAAGCGGGGACCACCTACAATGAGCAGTTCTTC
TRBV7-7	few	TRBD2	TRBJ2-2	CASSPRTSGSPGELFF	TGTGCTAGCAGCCCGCGGACTAGCGGGAGCCCCGGGGAGCTGTTTTTT
TRBV7-9	few	-	TRBJ2-3	CASSLTGILNTQYF	TGTGCCAGCAGCTTAACGGGAATATTGAATACGCAGTATTTT
TRBV20-1	few	-	TRBJ2-1	CSVGQDLPGQFF	TGCAGTGTAGGGCAGGACCTCCCCGGGCAGTTCTTC
TRBV11-1	-	TRBD1	TRBJ2-4	CASSLGDRVAGARNIQYF	TGTGCCAGCAGCTTAGGGGACAGGGTTGCGGGTGCGAGAAACATTCAGTACTTC
TRBV29-1	many	-	TRBJ2-4	CSGGLGKNIQYF	TGCAGCGGAGGCCTGGGCAAAAACATTCAGTACTTC
TRBV11-2	few	TRBD1	TRBJ1-2	CASSLTGGINYGYTF	TGTGCCAGCAGCTTGACAGGGGGTATAAACTATGGCTACACCTTC
TRBV29-1	-	-	TRBJ1-1	CSVEDNAEAFF	TGCAGCGTTGAAGACAACGCTGAAGCTTTCTTT
TRBV20-1	few	-	TRBJ2-3	CSARDGSTDTQYF	TGCAGTGCTAGAGATGGGAGTACAGATACGCAGTATTTT
TRBV28	-	TRBD2	TRBJ2-4	CASSFRGRAIQYF	TGTGCCAGCAGTTTCCGCGGGAGAGCCATTCAGTACTTC
TRBV12-3/TRBV12-4	many	-	TRBJ2-1	CATDFSTRLNEQFF	TGTGCCACCGATTTTTCGACACGATTGAATGAGCAGTTCTTC
TRBV12-3/TRBV12-4	-	-	TRBJ2-4	CASSSSGKGPGNIQYF	TGTGCCAGCAGTTCCTCGGGAAAGGGGCCGGGAAACATTCAGTACTTC
TRBV9	few	-	TRBJ2-7	CASSVAEWGSSYEQYF	TGTGCCAGCAGCGTAGCTGAATGGGGGAGCTCCTACGAGCAGTACTTC
TRBV4-3	-	-	TRBJ2-7	CASSQETGTLSYEQYF	TGCGCCAGCAGCCAAGAGACAGGGACTCTTTCCTACGAGCAGTACTTC
TRBV7-2	many	TRBD1	TRBJ2-7	CASSLAGTGGINEQYF	TGTGCCAGCAGCTTAGCTGGGACAGGGGGGATCAACGAGCAGTACTTC
TRBV5-1	few	-	TRBJ2-7	CASSLGTQSYEQYF	TGCGCCAGCAGCTTGGGGACACAGTCCTACGAGCAGTACTTC
TRBV11-2	-	-	TRBJ2-4	CASSLNGGNIQYF	TGTGCCAGCAGCTTAAATGGGGGTAACATTCAGTACTTC
TRBV29-1	many	TRBD2	TRBJ2-3	CSGYSGRTDTQYF	TGCAGCGGTTATAGCGGGAGAACAGATACGCAGTATTTT
TRBV5-1	-	TRBD1	TRBJ1-4	CASSLARGLEKLFF	TGCGCCAGCAGCTTGGCCAGGGGGCTAGAAAAACTGTTTTTT
TRBV4-2	many	TRBD1	TRBJ1-1	CASSQDRPRDSGTEAFF	TGTGCCAGCAGCCAAGACCGACCCAGGGACAGTGGAACTGAAGCTTTCTTT
TRBV5-1	few	TRBD2	TRBJ2-3	CASSLEGGSSTQYF	TGCGCCAGCAGCTTGGAAGGCGGGAGTAGTACGCAGTATTTT
TRBV10-3	few	-	TRBJ2-2	CAISPLAVTGELFF	TGTGCCATCAGCCCTTTAGCGGTCACCGGGGAGCTGTTTTTT
TRBV28	-	-	TRBJ2-3	CASSLLGVKGDTQYF	TGTGCCAGCAGTCTCTTGGGGGTCAAAGGAGATACGCAGTATTTT
TRBV7-8	-	TRBD2	TRBJ2-4	CASSSGLAGVKNIQYF	TGTGCCAGCAGCTCCGGACTAGCGGGGGTCAAAAACATTCAGTACTTC
TRBV12-3/TRBV12-4	-	-	TRBJ1-6	CASSLNTNSPLHF	TGTGCCAGCAGTTTAAATACGAATTCACCCCTCCACTTT
TRBV6-5	many	TRBD1	TRBJ2-7	CASRQGMAEQYF	TGTGCCAGCAGACAGGGGATGGCCGAGCAGTACTTC
TRBV6-2/TRBV6-3	-	-	TRBJ1-6	CASGDRHSYNSPLHF	TGTGCCAGCGGCGACAGACACTCCTATAATTCACCCCTCCACTTT
TRBV18	-	TRBD2	TRBJ2-7	CASSAVLAVSSYEQYF	TGTGCCAGCTCAGCCGTACTAGCGGTAAGCTCCTACGAGCAGTACTTC
TRBV6-1	-	TRBD1	TRBJ1-5	CASRPTTGINQPQHF	TGTGCCAGCAGGCCCACGACAGGGATCAATCAGCCCCAGCATTTT
TRBV12-3/TRBV12-4	many	TRBD2	TRBJ2-5	CASSSSGTIETQYF	TGTGCCAGCAGTTCGAGCGGGACGATCGAGACCCAGTACTTC
TRBV27	few	-	TRBJ2-6	CASRYKTGTGANVLTF	TGTGCCAGCCGTTATAAAACAGGGACTGGGGCCAACGTCCTGACTTTC
TRBV2	-	TRBD1	TRBJ1-2	CASTPGQGNYGYTF	TGTGCCAGCACCCCCGGACAGGGGAACTATGGCTACACCTTC
TRBV10-3	-	-	TRBJ2-7	CAISETSRRPAYEQYF	TGTGCCATCAGTGAGACCTCCAGGCGGCCAGCCTACGAGCAGTACTTC
TRBV19	few	-	TRBJ2-7	CASSTTSRGLGSEQYF	TGTGCCAGTAGTACCACTAGCCGGGGATTGGGCTCCGAGCAGTACTTC
TRBV5-6	-	-	TRBJ1-1	CASSLILEMNTEAFF	TGTGCCAGCAGCTTGATTCTGGAAATGAACACTGAAGCTTTCTTT
TRBV7-2	-	TRBD2	TRBJ2-1	CASSRVGGSSYNEQFF	TGTGCCAGCAGCAGGGTGGGGGGGAGCTCCTACAATGAGCAGTTCTTC
TRBV27	few	TRBD2	TRBJ2-1	CASSSDSGLAGLQFF	TGTGCCAGCAGTTCCGACTCGGGACTAGCGGGACTACAGTTCTTC
TRBV18	-	-	TRBJ2-1	CASSNSTRPAGVNEQFF	TGTGCCAGCTCAAATAGTACTCGGCCAGCTGGGGTCAATGAGCAGTTCTTC
TRBV7-2	few	-	TRBJ2-5	CASSLERQETQYF	TGTGCCAGCAGTCTAGAAAGACAAGAGACCCAGTACTTC
TRBV6-5	-	TRBD1	TRBJ2-7	CASSYSKTGITYEQYF	TGTGCCAGCAGTTACTCGAAGACAGGGATCACCTACGAGCAGTACTTC
TRBV5-6	few	-	TRBJ2-3	CASSLRRLGGTDTQYF	TGTGCCAGCAGCTTGAGAAGGTTGGGCGGCACAGATACGCAGTATTTT
TRBV5-1	-	-	TRBJ2-1	CASSLAGGAGNEQFF	TGTGCCAGCAGTTTAGCAGGGGGGGCCGGTAATGAGCAGTTCTTC
TRBV7-8	-	-	TRBJ1-5	CASSLEGGAQHF	TGTGCCAGCAGCTTAGAAGGGGGGGCGCAGCATTTT
TRBV7-2	once	TRBD2	TRBJ2-5	CASSLAGPSGRKTQYF	TGTGCCAGCAGCTTAGCAGGGCCTAGCGGGAGGAAGACCCAGTACTTC
TRBV7-2	-	-	TRBJ2-1	CASSLVAAANEQFF	TGTGCCAGCAGCTTAGTTGCGGCCGCAAATGAGCAGTTCTTC
TRBV6-5	-	TRBD2	TRBJ2-5	CASSYSRGRAQETQYF	TGTGCCAGCAGTTACTCCAGAGGGAGGGCCCAAGAGACCCAGTACTTC
TRBV6-2/TRBV6-3	few	-	TRBJ1-1	CASSYSGEREAFF	TGTGCCAGCAGTTACTCGGGGGAGCGAGAAGCTTTCTTT
TRBV24-1	-	TRBD2	TRBJ2-1	CATSDKGTGASGSYNEQFF	TGTGCCACCAGTGATAAGGGGACCGGGGCTAGCGGGTCCTACAATGAGCAGTTCTTC
TRBV29-1	-	-	TRBJ2-3	CSVEGLLGEVVADTQYF	TGCAGCGTTGAAGGTCTGTTGGGGGAAGTTGTCGCAGATACGCAGTATTTT
TRBV20-1	-	-	TRBJ1-1	CSAREKGMGEAFF	TGCAGTGCTAGAGAGAAAGGGATGGGTGAAGCTTTCTTT
TRBV5-1	few	-	TRBJ1-4	CASSLGDRNEKLFF	TGCGCCAGCAGCTTGGGCGACAGGAATGAAAAACTGTTTTTT
TRBV12-3/TRBV12-4	-	-	TRBJ2-5	CASSYVAAQETQYF	TGTGCCAGCAGTTACGTAGCGGCCCAAGAGACCCAGTACTTC
TRBV4-3	few	-	TRBJ1-4	CASSRERGSTNEKLFF	TGCGCCAGCAGCCGCGAGAGAGGCTCCACTAATGAAAAACTGTTTTTT
TRBV27	-	-	TRBJ1-4	CASMPRAGILTNEKLFF	TGTGCCAGCATGCCGCGGGCAGGGATCCTCACTAATGAAAAACTGTTTTTT
TRBV3-1	-	-	TRBJ2-2	CASSQIEAKNTGELFF	TGTGCCAGCAGCCAAATTGAGGCGAAGAACACCGGGGAGCTGTTTTTT
TRBV12-3/TRBV12-4	many	-	TRBJ2-7	CASSPGGISYEQYF	TGTGCCAGCAGCCCCGGGGGAATCTCCTACGAGCAGTACTTC
TRBV24-1	-	-	TRBJ2-2	CATSDTQTGTGELFF	TGTGCCACCAGTGATACACAAACGGGGACCGGGGAGCTGTTTTTT
TRBV12-3/TRBV12-4	many	-	TRBJ2-5	CASSFEGRETQYF	TGTGCCAGCAGTTTCGAGGGGAGGGAGACCCAGTACTTC